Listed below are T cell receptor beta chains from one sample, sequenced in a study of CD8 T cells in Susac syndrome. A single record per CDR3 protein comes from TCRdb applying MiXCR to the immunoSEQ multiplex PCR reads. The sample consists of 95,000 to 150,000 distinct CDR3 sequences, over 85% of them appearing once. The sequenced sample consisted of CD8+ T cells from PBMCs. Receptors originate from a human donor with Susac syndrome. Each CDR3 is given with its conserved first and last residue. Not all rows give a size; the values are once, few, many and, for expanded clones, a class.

CASTGDAYGYTF,-,TRBV9,TRBJ1-2,12
CSALQDIFNEAFF,-,TRBV20-1,TRBJ1-1,13
CASGDRLGYEQYF,-,TRBV6-5,TRBJ2-7,13
CAWNEGLNTEAFF,-,TRBV30,TRBJ1-1,13
CASSELAGNEQYF,-,TRBV25-1,TRBJ2-7,13
CASTVPGQKQETQYF,-,TRBV27,TRBJ2-5,15
CASSAGTGDQPQHF,-,TRBV12-3/TRBV12-4,TRBJ1-5,14
CASSWDRREAFF,-,TRBV5-8,TRBJ1-1,12
CSARGGSETEAFF,once,TRBV20-1,TRBJ1-1,13
CSATDERELSYEQYF,-,TRBV20-1,TRBJ2-7,15
CASSPGTGGPETQYF,-,TRBV6-5,TRBJ2-5,15
CASSLPPGTEAFF,-,TRBV19,TRBJ1-1,13
CASSEWQTGTSERVQETQYF,-,TRBV13,TRBJ2-5,20
CASSQDLWAEAFF,-,TRBV4-3,TRBJ1-1,13
CASSSWDGSYEQYF,-,TRBV27,TRBJ2-7,14
CAIGAGGPSFWYEQYF,once,TRBV10-3,TRBJ2-7,16
CASTSTNRRKETQYF,-,TRBV27,TRBJ2-5,15
CASSVRDLGTYGYTF,-,TRBV11-2,TRBJ1-2,15
CTSSVGGGLQETQYF,-,TRBV9,TRBJ2-5,15
CASTFRDDNEQFF,-,TRBV12-3/TRBV12-4,TRBJ2-1,13
CASSLGWNQPQHF,-,TRBV12-3/TRBV12-4,TRBJ1-5,13
CASRGWVGNQPQHF,-,TRBV28,TRBJ1-5,14
CASSLDGYSNQPQHF,few,TRBV28,TRBJ1-5,15
CASGQGNTDTQYF,-,TRBV28,TRBJ2-3,13
CASSQWDRGLETQYF,-,TRBV4-1,TRBJ2-5,15
CATSRERMSSYEQYF,-,TRBV15,TRBJ2-7,15
CSAPTDYQETQYF,-,TRBV20-1,TRBJ2-5,13
CASPREPSNEQFF,-,TRBV6-1,TRBJ2-1,13
CARGQLAFF,-,TRBV2,TRBJ1-1,9
CAWSVDWGNEKLFF,-,TRBV30,TRBJ1-4,14
CASSFSVNEQFF,-,TRBV12-3/TRBV12-4,TRBJ2-1,12
CASSGEQETQYF,-,TRBV2,TRBJ2-5,12
CASRDRGSSYGYTF,-,TRBV12-3/TRBV12-4,TRBJ1-2,14
CASSAPDGQETQYF,-,TRBV9,TRBJ2-5,14
CASSEQDGTAYEQYF,-,TRBV9,TRBJ2-7,15
CASRMEGSPYNSPLHF,-,TRBV7-9,TRBJ1-6,16
CATSDSVGTGFYGYTF,-,TRBV24-1,TRBJ1-2,16